The present entry profiles one T cell receptor beta chain with its context. Reverse transcription of roughly 0.45 to 1 ug RNA used random hexamers. TCRdb re-analysed the immunoSEQ multiplex PCR reads in MiXCR, keeping a single row per CDR3 protein. The table has 110,000 or so distinct CDR3 sequences, around 92% seen once. TCR beta was sequenced from blood CD8+ and CD4+ T cells. Negative isolation yielded the CD8+ and CD4+ T cells, while FACS enriched the TEMRA cells. The data belong to a study of CD8 T cells in Susac syndrome. The CDR3 has 13 residues. The germline CDR1 and CDR2 sequences are SQVTM and ANQGSEA. Trimming cost V 8 bases and J 1 base, with 14 bases left between them.

The sequencing input was CD8+ T cells from PBMCs. The V gene is TRBV29-1, the J gene TRBJ1-1; D is undetermined. The receptor was isolated from a human donor in good health. CDR3 sequence: CSTAQTGNTEAFF. The DNA of the CDR3 is TGCAGCACGGCTCAGACGGGGAACACTGAAGCTTTCTTT.